A single sample gave rise to the 11 T cell receptor beta chains below, sequenced in a study of cytomegalovirus exposure and HLA in healthy donors. PCR employed 60 Vbeta and 13 Jbeta primers. Sequenced by immunoSEQ multiplex PCR; TCRdb stores in-frame clones only, minus some. The data contain 120,000 to 150,000 clones, 60% to 85% of them singletons. The sequenced sample consisted of PBMCs. These receptors originate from a man between 18 and 29 years old in good health and CMV-seronegative.

About this clone: Other DNA variants within this sample encode the same CDR3. V and J are TRBV6-1 and TRBJ1-5; D unclear. Germline CDR1 and CDR2: MNHNS and SASEGT. Between the trimmed V and J ends, which lost 5 bases and 2 bases, there was a span of 4 bases. The CDR3 totals 12 residues. The CDR3 DNA follows: TGTGCCAGCAGTTCGGGCAATCAGCCCCAGCATTTT. This encodes CASSSGNQPQHF.

The chain carries TRBV18 and TRBJ1-2, with D unclear. V lost 2 bases, J lost 5 bases, and 6 bases lay in between. The CDR3 spans 12 residues. The germline V gene encodes CDR1 KGHSH and CDR2 LQKENI. CDR3 nucleotides: TGTGCCAGCTCACCAAGTACATATGGCTACACCTTC. Amino acids: CASSPSTYGYTF.

V usage is TRBV11-3 and J usage is TRBJ2-5, with D possibly TRBD1 on 6 matching bases. The germline V gene encodes CDR1 SGHNT and CDR2 YENEEA. V gave up 5 bases and J gave up 4 bases, with 11 bases separating them. The CDR3 is 13 residues long. The DNA for the CDR3 is TGTGCCAGCAGCCGCGGACAGCGAGAGACCCAGTACTTC. This codes for CASSRGQRETQYF.

V gene TRBV29-1 combines with J gene TRBJ2-7; tentatively, D is TRBD1 (6 bases). The V end was cut by 4 bases, the J end by 2 bases, with 9 bases between. The CDR3 is 12 residues long. Germline CDR1 reads SQVTM; CDR2 reads ANQGSEA. CDR3 DNA sequence: TGCAGCGTTGCACAGGGAACCTACGAGCAGTACTTC. Encoded protein: CSVAQGTYEQYF.

The chain recombines TRBV19 with TRBJ2-3; D possibly corresponds to TRBD1 (6 bases). The CDR3 totals 17 residues. Germline V gives CDR1 LNHDA, CDR2 SQIVND (reference sequence). V lost 4 bases and J lost 1, with 18 bases in between. The CDR3 region has the DNA TGTGCCAGTAGTACCCGACTACAGGGCCTAGGCACAGATACGCAGTATTTT. As protein: CASSTRLQGLGTDTQYF.

The V gene is TRBV21-1, the J gene TRBJ1-1. TRBV21-1 is a pseudogene segment. The CDR3 loop spans 18 amino acids. As DNA, the CDR3 is TGTGCCAGCACTCGGCGGCGCGGGGGGCTTGTTTTGCCCCCTGAAGCTTTCTTT. This encodes CASTRRRGGLVLPPEAFF.

The chain links TRBV30 to TRBJ1-1; TRBD1 agrees at 11 bases. The CDR3 contains 16 residues. The germline V gene has CDR1 GTSNPN and CDR2 SVGIG (reference sequence). J was trimmed by 1 base and V by 5 bases; bases with no gene match: 9. The CDR3 DNA is TGTGCCTGGGGTGAAGGACAGGGGGCGAAGAACACTGAAGCTTTCTTT. Translation gives CAWGEGQGAKNTEAFF. The complete variable domain, with remaining parts taken from reference TRBV30 and TRBJ1-1, reads SQTIHQWPATLVQPVGSPLSLECTVEGTSNPNLYWYRQAAGRGLQLLFYSVGIGQISSEVPQNLSASRPQDRQFILSSKKLLLSDSGFYLCAWGEGQGAKNTEAFFGQGTRLTVV.

The chain uses TRBV5-1 and TRBJ2-1; TRBD1 matches at 7 bases. Trimming at V came to 0 bases and at J to 0 bases, leaving 9 bases not matched to a gene. This CDR3 is built from 18 residues. Per germline, CDR1 SGHRS and CDR2 YFSETQ. The CDR3 here is CASSLAVGGQFSYNEQFF. The CDR3 DNA sequence: TGCGCCAGCAGCTTGGCCGTTGGGGGACAGTTCTCCTACAATGAGCAGTTCTTC.

J is TRBJ2-3 and V is TRBV30; D unclear. The V end was cut by 0 bases, the J end by 6 bases, with 13 bases between. The length of the CDR3 is 14 residues. Germline-derived CDR1 and CDR2 are GTSNPN and SVGIG (reference sequence). Here the CDR3 DNA reads TGTGCCTGGAGTGTAGGCGGTAGTAGGGATACGCAGTATTTT. Residues: CAWSVGGSRDTQYF.

This chain connects TRBV6-1 to TRBJ1-5, with D perhaps matching TRBD1 (5 bases). The CDR3 runs to 14 residues. Germline CDR1 MNHNS, CDR2 SASEGT. The V end lost 2 bases, the J end lost 8 bases, and 13 bases lay between the germline ends. The CDR3: CASSESPGLKPQHF. The CDR3 DNA sequence: TGTGCCAGCAGTGAATCACCAGGGCTGAAGCCCCAGCATTTT.

The rearrangement uses TRBV13 and TRBJ2-1, with a possible D match to TRBD1 (6 bases). Looked up from germline, CDR1 is PRHDT and CDR2 is FYEKMQ (reference sequence). V was cut by 4 bases and J by 1 base, with 14 bases left in between. The CDR3 has 16 residues. In DNA form, the CDR3 reads TGTGCCAGCAGCTCCAGGGGATCTCGGTCCTACAATGAGCAGTTCTTC. Its protein product is CASSSRGSRSYNEQFF.